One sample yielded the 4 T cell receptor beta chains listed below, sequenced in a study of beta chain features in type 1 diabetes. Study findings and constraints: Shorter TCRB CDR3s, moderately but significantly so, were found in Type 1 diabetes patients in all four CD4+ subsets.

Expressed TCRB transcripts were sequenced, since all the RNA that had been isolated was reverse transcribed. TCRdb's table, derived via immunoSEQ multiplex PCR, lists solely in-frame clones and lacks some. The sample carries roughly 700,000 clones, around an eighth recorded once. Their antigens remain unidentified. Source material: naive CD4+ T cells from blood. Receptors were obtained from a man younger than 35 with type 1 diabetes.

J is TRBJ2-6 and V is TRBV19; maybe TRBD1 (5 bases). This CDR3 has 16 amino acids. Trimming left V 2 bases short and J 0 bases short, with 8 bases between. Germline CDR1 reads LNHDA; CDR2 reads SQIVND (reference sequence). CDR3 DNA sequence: TGTGCCAGTAGTATAAGGGGCAGCTCTGGGGCCAACGTCCTGACTTTC. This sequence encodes CASSIRGSSGANVLTF.

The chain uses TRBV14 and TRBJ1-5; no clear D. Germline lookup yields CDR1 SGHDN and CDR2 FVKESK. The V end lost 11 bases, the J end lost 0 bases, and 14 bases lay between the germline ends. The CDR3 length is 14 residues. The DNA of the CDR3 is TGTGCCCGATCGTATCTGCATAGCAATCAGCCCCAGCATTTT. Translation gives CARSYLHSNQPQHF.

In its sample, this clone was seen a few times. The CDR3 region has the DNA TGTGCCAGCAGCTTAGCGGACCTAGCGGGAGAGACCCAGTACTTC. This translates into CASSLADLAGETQYF. This sequence joins TRBV7-8 and TRBJ2-5; 8 positions match TRBD2. This CDR3 region has 15 residues. Per the germline V gene, CDR1 is SGHVS and CDR2 is FQNEAQ. The trim removed 0 bases at V and 4 bases at J, leaving 4 bases unmatched.

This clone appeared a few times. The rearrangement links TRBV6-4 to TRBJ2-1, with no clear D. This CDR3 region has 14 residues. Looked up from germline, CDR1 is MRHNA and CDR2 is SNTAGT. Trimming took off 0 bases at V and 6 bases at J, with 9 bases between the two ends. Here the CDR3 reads CASSDSGRRNEQFF. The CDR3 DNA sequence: TGTGCCAGCAGTGACTCCGGCAGGCGCAATGAGCAGTTCTTC.